The following is a T cell receptor (beta chain) sequence with its context. Its specificity is unknown. This entry is derived from a study of OX40 agonist ivuxolimab in advanced cancers. Turning to the study itself: Patients were treated with intravenous ivuxolimab, dosed at 0.01 to 10 mg/kg and infused every 2 weeks. Study-wide findings and caveats: At 0.1-3.0 mg/kg, partial responders had clonal expansion among the lowest observed. CD8+ T cells showed, on average, more clonal expansion than CD4+ cells.

Data came from immunoSEQ multiplex PCR; TCRdb stores just in-frame clones and leaves some out. This table holds roughly 71,000 clones, roughly 82% found once. Trimming took 2 bases from V and 1 from J, leaving 8 bases between them. Germline CDR1 MNHEY, CDR2 SMNVEV (reference sequence). The CDR3 extends over 14 amino acids. This TCR derives from an adult with an advanced solid tumor such as melanoma, head and neck, liver or kidney cancer. The sample here was CD4+ or CD8+ T cells sorted from blood, taken in a trial of the OX40 agonist ivuxolimab. The chain has TRBV27 and TRBJ1-2, with a tentative D call TRBD1 (5 bases). CDR3 loop: CASSLRGYNYGYTF. The DNA for the CDR3 is TGTGCCAGCAGTTTAAGGGGATATAACTATGGCTACACCTTC.